Presented here are 30 T cell receptor beta chains from one specimen sequenced in a study of CD8+CD57+ T cells in acquired aplastic anemia. Genomic DNA templated the TCR beta VDJ and CDR3 profiling. Via MiXCR, TCRdb re-called the reads, giving one row per CDR3 protein. The table includes under 200,000 distinct CDR3 sequences, less than 50% detected once. CD8+CD57+ cell expansion, shown by flow cytometry, had occurred in the patients selected for sequencing. The material sequenced was sorted CD4+, CD8+, or CD8+CD57+ T cells (not recorded which) from PBMCs. These receptors were collected from a human donor with aplastic anemia.

This clonotype was counted many times. V is TRBV4-3 and J is TRBJ2-1; 7 bases line up with TRBD2. Germline V CDR1 and CDR2: LGHNA, YSLEER. V lost 4 bases, J lost 5 bases, and 8 bases stayed unmatched. The length of the CDR3 is 15 residues. CDR3 protein: CASSLASGTNNEQFF. CDR3 coding DNA: TGCGCCAGCAGCCTTGCTAGCGGTACAAACAATGAGCAGTTCTTC.

For this clonotype: A read error may explain this, as a much larger clone is one base away. Since no conserved phenylalanine or tryptophan closes the CDR3, a read error is the likely cause. The V and J genes are TRBV19 and TRBJ2-1, with 15 nucleotides matching TRBD2. J lost 5 bases, V lost 3 bases, and 2 bases had no gene match. The CDR3 is 16 amino acids. The V gene's germline CDR1 is LNHDA and CDR2 SQIVND (reference sequence). The CDR3 here is CASSMGLAGGDNEQFL. The CDR3 DNA reads TGTGCCAGTAGTATGGGACTAGCGGGAGGAGACAATGAGCAGTTCCTC.

V is TRBV7-1 and J is TRBJ2-1; D is perhaps TRBD2 (6 bases). TRBV7-1 is identified as an open reading frame with a role that is uncertain. This CDR3 has 19 amino acids. Deletions cut 3 bases from V and 0 bases from J, with 21 bases between. The CDR3 sequence is CASSSMGLADTSSYNEQFF. The CDR3 DNA follows: TGTGCCAGCAGCTCGATGGGACTGGCAGATACGAGCTCCTACAATGAGCAGTTCTTC.

The V gene is TRBV29-1, the J gene TRBJ1-2; D is ambiguous. The CDR3 totals 13 residues. The germline V and J ends were trimmed by 6 bases and 5 bases, with 16 bases remaining between them. CDR1 is SQVTM and CDR2 is ANQGSEA in the germline V gene. CDR3 loop: CSVVFPIVYGYTF. The CDR3 DNA is TGCAGCGTCGTGTTCCCCATCGTTTATGGCTACACCTTC.

At least ten counts were recorded for this clonotype. This chain joins TRBV7-9 and TRBJ1-5; possibly TRBD1 for D (5 bases). The CDR3 contains 15 residues. V dropped 2 bases and J dropped 4 bases, with 12 bases sitting between them. Germline V lookup: CDR1 SEHNR, CDR2 FQNEAQ (reference sequence). This chain's CDR3 is CASSLSRDLNQPQHF. The CDR3 nucleotides are TGTGCCAGCAGCTTAAGCAGGGACCTTAATCAGCCCCAGCATTTT.

This clonotype showed up many times. The gene calls are TRBV15 and TRBJ1-1; D call uncertain. CDR3 length: 15 amino acids. Germline lookup yields CDR1 LNHNV and CDR2 YYDKDF (reference sequence). V lost 1 base to trimming and J lost 6 bases, with 15 bases between them. CDR3 sequence (DNA): TGTGCCACCAGCAGAGGGGCAGGCGTGATTTCTGAAGCTTTCTTT. It is translated as CATSRGAGVISEAFF.

In this sample, this clonotype turned up many times. The rearrangement links TRBV12-3 or TRBV12-4 to TRBJ2-2; D not certain. Between the trimmed V and J ends, which lost 8 bases and 3 bases, there was a span of 4 bases. This CDR3 comprises 11 residues. The CDR3 loop reads CASHDTGELFF. The CDR3 DNA reads as TGTGCCAGCCATGACACCGGGGAGCTGTTTTTT.

The table lists this clonotype with many counts. The V and J genes are TRBV4-3 and TRBJ2-7; unclear D gene. There are 14 residues in the CDR3. V was cut by 0 bases and J by 2 bases, with 8 bases left in between. Germline-derived CDR1 and CDR2 are LGHNA and YSLEER. CDR3 amino acids: CASSQDWDPYEQYF. The CDR3 DNA sequence: TGCGCCAGCAGCCAAGATTGGGATCCCTACGAGCAGTACTTC.

This chain uses TRBV7-6 with TRBJ1-1, with D tentatively TRBD1 (5 bases). Germline V gives CDR1 SGHVS, CDR2 FNYEAQ. There are 18 residues in the CDR3. V lost 3 bases to trimming and J lost 9 bases, with 29 bases between them. The CDR3 spells CASSFRQGRLREVKKAFF. The CDR3 region has the DNA TGTGCCAGCAGCTTTCGGCAGGGAAGGCTGCGGGAGGTCAAAAAAGCTTTCTTT.

This rearrangement joins TRBV24-1 to TRBJ1-1, with 8 bases lining up with TRBD1. With 3 bases clipped from V and 5 bases from J, the junction kept 4 bases outside the gene matches. Per germline, CDR1 KGHDR and CDR2 SFDVKD. The CDR3 runs to 14 residues. CDR3 DNA sequence: TGTGCCACCAGTGATGACAGGGGTGGGACTGAAGCTTTCTTT. It yields the protein CATSDDRGGTEAFF.

The chain couples TRBV20-1 to TRBJ2-7; no definite D call. Trimming took 3 bases from V and 3 from J, leaving 12 bases between them. The CDR3 is 13 residues long. In germline, CDR1 is DFQATT, CDR2 SNEGSKA (reference sequence). The CDR3, as DNA: TGCAGTGCTAGCCAATCGGACGGCTACGAGCAGTACTTC. Translating gives CSASQSDGYEQYF.

The chain has TRBV18 and TRBJ2-3; TRBD2 matches 10 bases. V shed 8 bases and J 2 bases; nucleotides not matched to a gene: 16. The CDR3 covers 18 residues. From germline, CDR1 is KGHSH and CDR2 LQKENI. CDR3: CASLGASGGEDTTDTQYF. CDR3 DNA sequence: TGTGCCAGCCTGGGGGCTAGCGGGGGAGAGGATACCACAGATACGCAGTATTTT.

The chain links TRBV15 to TRBJ2-1; tentative D call: TRBD1 (6 bases). From germline, CDR1 is LNHNV and CDR2 YYDKDF (reference sequence). The CDR3 is 13 amino acids. The ends were cut back, 5 bases at V and 12 bases at J, with 17 bases in the middle. Here the CDR3 reads CATSQRPGAGQFF. CDR3 nucleotide sequence: TGTGCCACCAGCCAACGTCCAGGGGCTGGGCAGTTCTTC. The full variable domain, with the rest looked up from reference TRBV15 and TRBJ2-1, is DAMVIQNPRYQVTQFGKPVTLSCSQTLNHNVMYWYQQKSSQAPKLLFHYYDKDFNNEADTPDNFQSRRPNTSFCFLDIRSPGLGDTAMYLCATSQRPGAGQFFGPGTRLTVL.

This clonotype was detected many times. The CDR3 DNA is TGTGCCAGCAGTGAAGTGGCGCTGGGCGGGGAGCTGTTTTTT. Translation: CASSEVALGGELFF. This chain joins TRBV2 and TRBJ2-2; the D is unclear. Trimming stripped 1 base from V and 7 bases from J, with 10 bases between. This CDR3 is built from 14 residues. The V gene's germline CDR1 is SNHLY and CDR2 FYNNEI.

V and J are TRBV11-3 and TRBJ2-2; a weak D match, TRBD1 (6 bases). The CDR3 is 14 residues long. Germline loops: CDR1 SGHNT, CDR2 YENEEA. Trimming cost V 0 bases and J 4 bases, with 6 bases left between them. The CDR3 loop reads CASSLDRGTGELFF. As DNA, the CDR3 is TGTGCCAGCAGCTTAGACAGGGGCACCGGGGAGCTGTTTTTT.

Points on this clonotype: A much larger clone lies a single base off, so this may be a read error. This rearrangement joins TRBV4-1 to TRBJ2-1; a weak D match, TRBD2 (5 bases). CDR3 length equals 14 residues. CDR1 is MGHRA and CDR2 is YSYEKL in the germline V gene. The CDR3 bases are TGCGCCAGCAGCCACGGGGATACGTACAATGAGCAGTCCTTC. It codes for CASSHGDTYNEQSF.

This clonotype was seen many times. The chain couples TRBV4-2 to TRBJ2-7, with 8 bases aligning to TRBD2. CDR3 length: 13 amino acids. Germline V gene data show CDR1 as LGHNA and CDR2 as YNFKEQ. V trimming: 0 bases; J trimming: 10 bases; junction bases outside the gene matches: 5. CDR3 coding DNA: TGTGCCAGCAGCCAAGATGTACTAGCGGACCAGTACTTC. Amino acids: CASSQDVLADQYF.

This chain uses TRBV29-1 with TRBJ2-7; D is possibly TRBD1 (5 bases). V was shortened by 1 base and J by 0 bases, with 10 bases between the two germline ends. This CDR3 region has 14 residues. From germline, CDR1 is SQVTM and CDR2 ANQGSEA. The CDR3 spells CSVEVQANSYEQYF. The CDR3 DNA is TGCAGCGTTGAAGTACAGGCCAACTCCTACGAGCAGTACTTC.

This chain connects TRBV15 to TRBJ2-5; 9 bases map to TRBD1. V trimming: 1 base; J trimming: 5 bases; junction bases outside the gene matches: 2. Germline CDR1 is LNHNV and CDR2 is YYDKDF (reference sequence). The CDR3 totals 14 residues. The CDR3 bases are TGTGCCACCAGCAGAGGGGACAGGGTGGAGACCCAGTACTTC. Protein sequence: CATSRGDRVETQYF.

This clonotype occurred many times. This chain connects TRBV11-3 to TRBJ2-5; unclear D gene. The CDR3 contains 12 residues. Germline-derived CDR1 and CDR2 are SGHNT and YENEEA. The V end was cut by 4 bases, the J end by 5 bases, with 8 bases between. The CDR3 loop is CASSYFTETQYF. The CDR3 DNA is TGTGCCAGCAGCTACTTTACGGAGACCCAGTACTTC.

In its sample, this clonotype was seen a few times. The chain joins TRBV10-3 to TRBJ1-2; D possibly corresponds to TRBD1 (5 bases). The CDR3 consists of 12 residues. V lost 4 bases and J 6 bases, leaving 9 bases between the germline ends. Germline V gene lookup returns CDR1 ENHRY and CDR2 SYGVKD. In DNA form, the CDR3 reads TGTGCCATCAGTGGACAGAAAGATGGCTACACCTTC. Residues: CAISGQKDGYTF.

This clonotype was detected many times. DNA for the CDR3: TGTGCCAGCAGTGCCCAACTAAACCCTGAAAAACTGTTTTTT. As protein: CASSAQLNPEKLFF. V is TRBV12-3 or TRBV12-4 and J is TRBJ1-4; no firm D call. The CDR3 is made up of 14 amino acids. Deletions cut 5 bases from V and 7 bases from J, with 14 bases between.

This clonotype was observed at least ten times. The CDR3 protein is CASSLGENSPLHF. The CDR3 nucleotides read TGTGCCAGCAGCTTGGGGGAAAATTCACCCCTCCACTTT. The genes are TRBV7-3 and TRBJ1-6; maybe TRBD1 (5 bases). Trimming cost V 3 bases and J 7 bases, with 7 bases left between them. This CDR3 has 13 residues. Germline V gene lookup returns CDR1 SGHTA and CDR2 FQGTGA.

The chain uses TRBV2 and TRBJ2-7; perhaps TRBD2 as D (6 bases). This CDR3 spans 12 amino acids. Germline values: CDR1 SNHLY, CDR2 FYNNEI. V was trimmed by 6 bases and J by 1 base, leaving 7 bases between them. Written as DNA, the CDR3 is TGTGCCAGCAGGGAGGGTTCCTACGAGCAGTACTTC. It encodes CASREGSYEQYF.

The chain has TRBV2 and TRBJ2-3, with a tentative D call TRBD1 (5 bases). V was clipped by 5 bases and J by 6 bases, with 9 bases between them. This CDR3 contains 12 residues. Germline V gene data show CDR1 as SNHLY and CDR2 as FYNNEI. The CDR3 sequence: CASSLNRDTQYF. CDR3 DNA sequence: TGTGCCAGCAGTCTAAACAGGGATACGCAGTATTTT.

The chain links TRBV2 to TRBJ1-5, with D hard to call. V gave up 5 bases and J gave up 7 bases, with 15 bases separating them. The germline V gene encodes CDR1 SNHLY and CDR2 FYNNEI. The CDR3 covers 14 residues. CDR3 sequence: CASSLGSRLQPQHF. The CDR3 region has the DNA TGTGCCAGCAGTCTGGGGAGCAGGTTACAGCCCCAGCATTTT.

This clonotype was observed at least ten times. The chain carries TRBV4-3 and TRBJ2-7; D might be TRBD2 (5 bases). The ends were cut back, 0 bases at V and 2 bases at J, with 11 bases in the middle. Germline loops: CDR1 LGHNA, CDR2 YSLEER. The CDR3 is made up of 15 amino acids. The CDR3 DNA is TGCGCCAGCAGCCAAGATCGGGCGGGTGCCTACGAGCAGTACTTC. This sequence encodes CASSQDRAGAYEQYF.

In the case of this clonotype: A much larger clone lies a single base off, so this may be a read error. The chain couples TRBV9 to TRBJ2-3, with 13 bases aligning to TRBD2. Germline V lookup: CDR1 SGDLS, CDR2 YYNGEE. The CDR3 covers 16 residues. CDR3 amino acids: CASSSGLAGFTDTHYF. The CDR3 region has the DNA TGTGCCAGCAGTTCGGGACTAGCGGGATTCACAGATACGCATTATTTT.

The chain combines TRBV7-9 with TRBJ1-4; perhaps TRBD1 as D (5 bases). The germline V and J ends were trimmed by 5 bases and 8 bases, with 15 bases remaining between them. Germline V gene lookup returns CDR1 SEHNR and CDR2 FQNEAQ (reference sequence). This CDR3 has 14 amino acids. The CDR3 sequence: CASSLARGREKLFF. The CDR3 DNA reads TGTGCCAGCAGCCTCGCCCGGGGGAGGGAAAAACTGTTTTTT.

The genes are TRBV7-8 and TRBJ1-6, with a tentative D call TRBD1 (6 bases). V lost 3 bases and J 3 bases, leaving 15 bases between the germline ends. Germline lookup yields CDR1 SGHVS and CDR2 FQNEAQ. The CDR3 is 17 amino acids. The DNA of the CDR3 is TGTGCCAGCAGCTTGAATGACAGGACGGTCTATAATTCACCCCTCCACTTT. Protein sequence: CASSLNDRTVYNSPLHF.